This entry features one T cell receptor (beta chain) sequence. Assay: immunoSEQ multiplex PCR; the TCRdb copy retains only in-frame clones and omits some. The table has tens of thousands of clones, over 80% seen once. Germline V lookup: CDR1 KGHDR, CDR2 SFDVKD. The CDR3 runs to 16 residues. V was cut by 3 bases and J by 0 bases, with 13 bases left in between. This sample stems from a study of blood T cell repertoires in COVID-19. J is TRBJ2-5 and V is TRBV24-1, with D possibly being TRBD1 (5 bases). The TCR sequence derives from a man aged 45-60 years with active COVID-19. The sample taken for sequencing was peripheral blood. CDR3 nucleotides: TGTGCCACCAGTGATCAGCCGACAGAGTACCAAGAGACCCAGTACTTC. Translated: CATSDQPTEYQETQYF.